Each of the 5 T cell receptor beta chains below was sequenced from the same sample in a study of control samples from healthy donors and cancer patients. Using immunoSEQ multiplex PCR, the repertoire was profiled, and TCRdb retains in-frame clones only, with some absent. The sample records some 140,000 clones, roughly 94% being singletons. The specimen sequenced was blood. The receptor set was obtained from a man aged 35-49 years in good health.

This clone was picked up one time. This chain links TRBV12-3 or TRBV12-4 with TRBJ2-7, with 7 bases aligning to TRBD1. The V and J ends lost 5 bases and 2 bases, in that order; junction bases with no gene match: 3. The CDR3 is made up of 13 amino acids. As DNA, the CDR3 is TGTGCCAGCAGTGAAACAGGGGCCTACGAGCAGTACTTC. Translating it yields CASSETGAYEQYF.

This chain uses TRBV6-5 with TRBJ1-1; a possible D gene is TRBD1 (6 bases). The CDR3 length is 13 residues. V was clipped by 4 bases and J by 3 bases, with 9 bases between them. Germline loops: CDR1 MNHEY, CDR2 SVGAGI. The CDR3 nucleotides read TGTGCCAGCAGTTTATCAGGGGACACTGAAGCTTTCTTT. Amino acid sequence: CASSLSGDTEAFF.

The chain joins TRBV9 to TRBJ1-2; D might be TRBD1 (5 bases). Germline CDR1 reads SGDLS; CDR2 reads YYNGEE. The CDR3 extends over 14 amino acids. Deletions cut 0 bases from V and 8 bases from J, with 14 bases between. CDR3 protein: CASSVVTGPWGYTF. The CDR3, as DNA: TGTGCCAGCAGCGTAGTCACAGGCCCATGGGGCTACACCTTC.

The CDR3 spells CASSRSALGENIQYF. DNA for the CDR3: TGTGCCAGCAGCCGCAGCGCCTTAGGGGAAAACATTCAGTACTTC. The chain employs TRBV14 and TRBJ2-4, with D perhaps TRBD1 (5 bases). Per germline, CDR1 SGHDN and CDR2 FVKESK. V was clipped by 4 bases and J by 5 bases, with 15 bases between them. The CDR3 loop spans 15 amino acids.

The chain combines TRBV19 with TRBJ2-5; D gene unclear. The CDR3 totals 11 residues. Germline V CDR1 and CDR2: LNHDA, SQIVND (reference sequence). Trimming left V 11 bases short and J 2 bases short, with 9 bases between. The CDR3 DNA follows: TGTGCCTCTCGACTTCAAGAGACCCAGTACTTC. Its protein product is CASRLQETQYF.